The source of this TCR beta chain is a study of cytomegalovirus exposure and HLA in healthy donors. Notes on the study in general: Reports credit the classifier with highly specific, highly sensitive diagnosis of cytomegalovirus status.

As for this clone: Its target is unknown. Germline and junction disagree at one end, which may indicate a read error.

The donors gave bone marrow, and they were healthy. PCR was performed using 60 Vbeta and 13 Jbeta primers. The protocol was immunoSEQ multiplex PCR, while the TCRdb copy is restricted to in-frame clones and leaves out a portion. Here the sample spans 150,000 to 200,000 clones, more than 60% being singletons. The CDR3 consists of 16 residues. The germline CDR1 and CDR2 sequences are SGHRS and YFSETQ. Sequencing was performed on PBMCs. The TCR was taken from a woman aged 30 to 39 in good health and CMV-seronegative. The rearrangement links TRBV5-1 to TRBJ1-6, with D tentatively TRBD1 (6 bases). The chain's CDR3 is CASSQGGFTYNSPLHF. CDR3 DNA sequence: TGCGCCAGCAGCCAAGGGGGTTTTACCTACAATTCACCCCTCCACTTT.